Only a few counts were recorded for the clone carrying this T cell receptor beta chain. Its cognate antigen is unknown. The germline V gene has CDR1 MNHEY and CDR2 SMNVEV (reference sequence). This CDR3 has 15 amino acids. The V segment lost 3 bases and the J segment 1 base; nucleotides outside the gene matches: 1. The record originates from a study of T cells after yellow fever vaccination. Generation of TCR cDNA used 5'RACE template switching (which added a universal primer site and UMIs). TCRdb called the 5' RACE reads again in MiXCR, with one record for every CDR3 protein. The sample lists 500,000 to 650,000 distinct CDR3 sequences, 13% occurring once. Study-wide findings and caveats: Once the booster was given, most primary-vaccination clones reappeared, at about 95% for CD4 and 85% to 90% for CD8. Researchers cautioned that FACS-sorted repertoires could harbor abundant clonotypes contaminating from the bulk population.

The sample in question was PBMCs, obtained on the day of the yellow fever booster vaccination. The clonotype originates from a man aged 25-45 years who received the YFV17D yellow fever vaccine. V usage is TRBV27 and J usage is TRBJ1-5; 9 bases are shared with TRBD1. The CDR3: CASSLGQGSNQPQHF. The CDR3 coding sequence is TGTGCCAGCAGTTTGGGACAGGGCAGCAATCAGCCCCAGCATTTT.